The 23 T cell receptor beta chains below were found in one sample sequenced in a study of T cell changes during pregnancy in multiple sclerosis. The repertoire was sequenced with immunoSEQ multiplex PCR; TCRdb's copy has only in-frame clones and lacks some. This table has tens of thousands of clones, 75% to 95% appearing once. This specimen was CD8+ T cells from peripheral blood mononuclear cells, taken before pregnancy. The origin of the receptors is a female donor with multiple sclerosis, enrolled in a pregnancy study.

V and J are TRBV6-1 and TRBJ2-7; D is unresolved. This CDR3 has 15 residues. CDR1 and CDR2 (germline): MNHNS, SASEGT. V was trimmed by 1 base and J by 3 bases, leaving 13 bases between them. This chain's CDR3 is CASSEDEVNFYEQYF. As DNA, the CDR3 is TGTGCCAGCAGTGAAGACGAGGTCAATTTCTACGAGCAGTACTTC.

This clone has more than one count but fewer than ten. CDR3 nucleotide sequence: TGCAGCGTTGTGAGTAGGGGAAACACTGAAGCTTTCTTT. Its protein product is CSVVSRGNTEAFF. This sequence joins TRBV29-1 and TRBJ1-1, with TRBD1 as a possible D gene (5 bases). This CDR3 has 13 amino acids. The germline V and J ends were trimmed by 4 bases and 2 bases, with 11 bases remaining between them. CDR1 and CDR2 (germline): SQVTM, ANQGSEA.

The chain recombines TRBV11-2 with TRBJ1-1, with D maybe TRBD1 (6 bases). CDR1 and CDR2 from the germline V gene are SGHAT and FQNNGV. This CDR3 region has 15 residues. Trimming pared 5 bases from V and 4 bases from J, leaving 17 bases between. Written as DNA, the CDR3 is TGTGCCAGCAGCCCCCATGGGGGGGCACCCACTGAAGCTTTCTTT. This encodes CASSPHGGAPTEAFF.

This chain connects TRBV6-5 to TRBJ2-5, with 13 nucleotides matching TRBD2. V shed 8 bases, J shed 2 bases, and the junction held 2 bases outside the gene matches. Germline V lookup: CDR1 MNHEY, CDR2 SVGAGI. This CDR3 has 14 amino acids. CDR3: CASSGLAGQETQYF. Here the CDR3 DNA reads TGTGCCAGCTCGGGACTAGCGGGGCAAGAGACCCAGTACTTC.

The chain carries TRBV7-8 and TRBJ1-5; a possible D gene is TRBD1 (5 bases). The V end was cut by 5 bases, the J end by 2 bases, with 10 bases between. This CDR3 contains 14 residues. Germline lookup yields CDR1 SGHVS and CDR2 FQNEAQ. The CDR3, as DNA: TGTGCCAGCAGCGGGGGGGGTGGCAATCAGCCCCAGCATTTT. The encoded protein is CASSGGGGNQPQHF.

The table lists this clone with many counts. This chain's CDR3 is CASSQIQGEHTEAFF. CDR3 in DNA: TGTGCCAGCAGCCAGATACAGGGCGAACACACTGAAGCTTTCTTT. The chain combines TRBV4-2 with TRBJ1-1, with TRBD1 as a possible D gene (6 bases). The CDR3 extends over 15 amino acids. Between the trimmed V and J ends, which lost 3 bases and 3 bases, there was a span of 14 bases. Germline V gene sequence: CDR1 LGHNA, CDR2 YNFKEQ.

This sequence joins TRBV25-1 and TRBJ1-2; 7 nucleotides agree with TRBD1. CDR3 size: 14 residues. Germline V lookup: CDR1 MGHDK, CDR2 SYGVNS. The ends lost 7 bases at V and 2 bases at J; junction bases unmatched: 7. This CDR3 reads CASKSRGRNYGYTF. CDR3 nucleotide sequence: TGTGCCAGCAAGTCGAGGGGGCGCAACTATGGCTACACCTTC.

V is TRBV4-1 and J is TRBJ2-1; 12 bases map to TRBD2. Per germline, CDR1 MGHRA and CDR2 YSYEKL. The CDR3 is made up of 16 amino acids. Trimming removed 2 bases from V and 7 bases from J; junction bases left unmatched: 6. CDR3 loop: CASSQFLAGGSNEQFF. The CDR3 DNA reads as TGCGCCAGCAGCCAATTTCTAGCGGGGGGGAGTAATGAGCAGTTCTTC.

The chain employs TRBV13 and TRBJ2-7, with 9 bases that match TRBD1. Germline values: CDR1 PRHDT, CDR2 FYEKMQ (reference sequence). The CDR3 contains 15 residues. V lost 4 bases and J lost 5; bases outside the gene matches: 9. CDR3 in DNA: TGTGCCAGCAGCTCTAGGGGACAGGGAGGTCACGAGCAGTACTTC. It codes for CASSSRGQGGHEQYF.

This rearrangement joins TRBV27 to TRBJ2-7, with 11 positions matching TRBD1. The ends lost 3 bases at V and 1 base at J; junction bases unmatched: 2. This CDR3 contains 15 residues. CDR1 and CDR2 (germline): MNHEY, SMNVEV (reference sequence). CDR3 residues: CASSFGQGASYEQYF. The CDR3 DNA is TGTGCCAGCAGTTTTGGACAGGGGGCTTCCTACGAGCAGTACTTC.

This chain links TRBV7-3 with TRBJ2-3, with D unresolved. This CDR3 is built from 13 residues. The germline V gene has CDR1 SGHTA and CDR2 FQGTGA. V was clipped by 5 bases and J by 5 bases, with 11 bases between them. The DNA of the CDR3 is TGTGCCAGCAGCCCCCACGGGTTAGATACGCAGTATTTT. This sequence encodes CASSPHGLDTQYF.

The chain joins TRBV7-9 to TRBJ2-5; 12 bases are shared with TRBD2. CDR3 length: 16 amino acids. The J segment lost 0 bases and the V segment lost 5 bases, leaving 4 bases of the junction unmatched. Germline V gives CDR1 SEHNR, CDR2 FQNEAQ (reference sequence). The CDR3 here is CASSPRTSGDQETQYF. CDR3 DNA: TGTGCCAGCAGCCCGAGGACTAGCGGGGACCAAGAGACCCAGTACTTC. The whole variable domain, remainder taken from reference TRBV7-9 and TRBJ2-5, is DTGVSQNPRHKITKRGQNVTFRCDPISEHNRLYWYRQTLGQGPEFLTYFQNEAQLEKSRLLSDRFSAERPKGSFSTLEIQRTEQGDSAMYLCASSPRTSGDQETQYFGPGTRLLVL.

The rearrangement links TRBV27 to TRBJ2-3, with 7 bases matching TRBD2. The V gene end was trimmed by 5 bases and the J gene end by 4 bases; junction bases not matched to a gene: 3. This CDR3 comprises 13 residues. Germline V lookup: CDR1 MNHEY, CDR2 SMNVEV (reference sequence). CDR3 sequence: CASSGGGSDTQYF. The CDR3 nucleotides are TGTGCCAGCAGTGGGGGGGGGTCAGATACGCAGTATTTT.

The V and J genes are TRBV25-1 and TRBJ2-1; tentatively, D is TRBD2 (5 bases). The ends were cut back, 5 bases at V and 9 bases at J, with 11 bases in the middle. This CDR3 spans 12 amino acids. The germline gives CDR1 MGHDK, CDR2 SYGVNS. This chain's CDR3 is CASSIGGGEQFF. CDR3 sequence (DNA): TGTGCCAGCAGTATTGGAGGAGGTGAGCAGTTCTTC.

The V and J genes are TRBV10-1 and TRBJ1-3, with 9 bases matching TRBD1. The CDR3 length is 23 residues. Germline V gives CDR1 WNHNN, CDR2 SYGVQD (reference sequence). Germline trimming cut 1 base from V and 0 bases from J; bases unmatched to any gene: 22. The CDR3 here is CASSECREPVGQGSKSSGNTIYF. CDR3 DNA: TGCGCCAGCAGTGAGTGTCGGGAACCCGTGGGACAGGGAAGTAAAAGCTCTGGAAACACCATATATTTT.

The rearrangement joins TRBV11-2 to TRBJ2-5; TRBD2 matches at 13 bases. CDR1 and CDR2 from the germline V gene are SGHAT and FQNNGV. After removal of 6 bases from V and 4 bases from J, the junction contained 8 bases not matched to a gene. CDR3 length: 16 amino acids. The CDR3 is CASRRLAGGRRETQYF. The CDR3 DNA is TGTGCCAGCAGGAGACTAGCGGGGGGACGTAGAGAGACCCAGTACTTC.

The rearrangement joins TRBV19 to TRBJ2-1, with 9 bases that match TRBD1. Germline V gene sequence: CDR1 LNHDA, CDR2 SQIVND (reference sequence). CDR3 length equals 17 residues. Trimming took 2 bases from V and 7 from J; bases not matched to a gene: 12. The CDR3 sequence is CASSISGTGLFRNEQFF. The CDR3 nucleotides are TGTGCCAGTAGTATATCAGGGACAGGGTTGTTTCGGAATGAGCAGTTCTTC.

This clone appeared a few times. The CDR3 nucleotides are TGTGCCAGTAGTATAGATCGAGGGTCCACTGAAGCTTTCTTT. Protein product: CASSIDRGSTEAFF. The gene calls are TRBV19 and TRBJ1-1; no firm D call. Germline V gene lookup returns CDR1 LNHDA and CDR2 SQIVND (reference sequence). V was cut by 0 bases and J by 4 bases, with 9 bases left in between. The CDR3 is 14 amino acids.

This chain links TRBV7-3 with TRBJ2-2, with a weak D call TRBD1 (6 bases). The CDR3 consists of 15 residues. CDR1 is SGHTA, CDR2 FQGTGA, per germline. V lost 2 bases and J 4 bases, leaving 11 bases between the germline ends. DNA for the CDR3: TGTGCCAGCAGCTTATCAGGACAGCCCACCGGGGAGCTGTTTTTT. This encodes CASSLSGQPTGELFF.

The chain has TRBV29-1 and TRBJ2-5; TRBD2 agrees at 8 bases. Germline-derived CDR1 and CDR2 are SQVTM and ANQGSEA. V lost 7 bases to trimming and J lost 1 base; unmatched junction nucleotides: 2. The CDR3 has 12 amino acids. CDR3 residues: CSATSGQETQYF. The CDR3 region has the DNA TGCAGCGCAACTAGCGGCCAAGAGACCCAGTACTTC. The complete variable domain, with remaining parts taken from reference TRBV29-1 and TRBJ2-5, reads SAVISQKPSRDICQRGTSLTIQCQVDSQVTMMFWYRQQPGQSLTLIATANQGSEATYESGFVIDKFPISRPNLTFSTLTVSNMSPEDSSIYLCSATSGQETQYFGPGTRLLVL.

V and J are TRBV5-1 and TRBJ1-1, with D possibly TRBD1 on 6 matching bases. Germline-derived CDR1 and CDR2 are SGHRS and YFSETQ. Between the trimmed V and J ends, which lost 5 bases and 1 base, there was a span of 21 bases. There are 17 residues in the CDR3. CDR3 residues: CASSFRVRGGENTEAFF. The CDR3 DNA reads as TGCGCCAGCAGTTTCAGAGTAAGGGGGGGTGAGAACACTGAAGCTTTCTTT.

The table lists this clone with a count of one. The DNA of the CDR3 is TGTGCCAGCAGCCAAGGAGGGCCCCAGCATTTT. This sequence encodes CASSQGGPQHF. V usage is TRBV4-2 and J usage is TRBJ1-5; D is unresolved. The CDR3 is 11 amino acids. From germline, CDR1 is LGHNA and CDR2 YNFKEQ. V was trimmed by 1 base and J by 9 bases, leaving 4 bases between them.

The V and J genes are TRBV12-2 and TRBJ1-1; the table gives TRBD1 as D, unverified against the DNA. TRBV12-2 constitutes a pseudogene. This CDR3 is built from 17 residues. CDR3 sequence (DNA): TGTGCAAGTCGCTTAGTGGGGACAGGGTTCATGAACACTGAAGCTTTCTTT. This gives the protein CASRLVGTGFMNTEAFF.